This TCR beta chain was documented in a study of PD-1 blockade in classical Hodgkin lymphoma. Overall study context: Each patient was given nivolumab 3 mg/kg through a vein every 2 weeks. Study outcomes and limitations: CD4+ but not CD8+ TCR diversity rose significantly by C4D1. Complete responders' baseline diversity resembled that of newly diagnosed patients.

Here immunoSEQ multiplex PCR was the method, and the copy in TCRdb shows in-frame clones only, minus some. The sample consists of some 96,000 clones, 81% of them appearing once. The V gene end was trimmed by 5 bases and the J gene end by 8 bases; junction bases not matched to a gene: 12. CDR1 MDHEN and CDR2 SYDVKM come from the germline V gene. CDR3 length: 15 amino acids. In regard to this clone: Antigen specificity is unknown.

Brentuximab vedotin exposure varied, and every patient relapsed after autologous stem cell transplantation. When best responses were assessed, they were complete response, partial response or progressive disease. This clonotype originated in a human donor with classical Hodgkin lymphoma. The V call is TRBV28, the J call TRBJ1-2; 9 bases line up with TRBD1. Source: peripheral blood mononuclear cells (PBMCs), taken before the second cycle of nivolumab. The chain's CDR3 is CASSGDRDYSSGYTF. CDR3 sequence (DNA): TGTGCCAGCAGTGGGGACAGGGATTATTCTAGCGGCTACACCTTC.